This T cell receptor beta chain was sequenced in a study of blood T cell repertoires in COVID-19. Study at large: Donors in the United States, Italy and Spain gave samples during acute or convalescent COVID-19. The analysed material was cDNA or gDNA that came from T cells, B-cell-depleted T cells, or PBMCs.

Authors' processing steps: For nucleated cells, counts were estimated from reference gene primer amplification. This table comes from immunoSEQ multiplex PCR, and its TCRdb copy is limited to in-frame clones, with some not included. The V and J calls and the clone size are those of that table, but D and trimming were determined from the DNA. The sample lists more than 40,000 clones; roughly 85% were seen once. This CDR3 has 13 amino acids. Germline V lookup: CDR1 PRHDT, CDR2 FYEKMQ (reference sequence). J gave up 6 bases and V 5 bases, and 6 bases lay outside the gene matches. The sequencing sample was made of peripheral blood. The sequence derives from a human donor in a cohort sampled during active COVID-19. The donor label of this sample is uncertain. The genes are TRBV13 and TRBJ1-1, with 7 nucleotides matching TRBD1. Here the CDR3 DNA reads TGTGCCAGCAGCGCTGACAGGGTGGCTGAAGCTTTCTTT. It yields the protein CASSADRVAEAFF.